By proportion, the clone carrying this T cell receptor (beta chain) is medium-sized. Its antigen is not known. The sample originates from a study of breast tumors, draining lymph nodes, adjacent tissues. Whole-study results and caveats: Compared with lymph nodes, tumors were less diverse; compared with nontumor tissue, more. Luminal-like breast cancer showed significantly higher tumor–nontumor repertoire similarity than basal-like.

V was pared by 4 bases and J by 17 bases, with 10 bases of the junction left unmatched. Germline V CDR1 and CDR2: SGHVS, FQNEAQ. The CDR3 totals 14 residues. TCRdb reprocessed the multiplex PCR reads with MiXCR, giving one entry per CDR3 protein. The sample lists roughly 12,000 distinct CDR3 sequences; 53% were seen once. This TCR was sampled from a female donor with breast cancer. Some clones in this sample may be carry-over from other donors' samples. The sequenced material came from breast tumor tissue. V gene TRBV7-8 combines with J gene TRBJ1-6; TRBD1 matches at 11 bases. CDR3 DNA: TGTGCCAGCAGCTCCGGGACAGGGGGAACCCTTATCCACTTT. The encoded protein is CASSSGTGGTLIHF. The full variable domain, in which reference TRBV7-8 and TRBJ1-6 provide the parts outside the CDR3, is GAGVSQSPRYKVAKRGQDVALRCDPISGHVSLFWYQQALGQGPEFLTYFQNEAQLDKSGLPSDRFFAERPEGSVSTLKIQRTQQEDSAVYLCASSSGTGGTLIHFGNGTRLTVT.